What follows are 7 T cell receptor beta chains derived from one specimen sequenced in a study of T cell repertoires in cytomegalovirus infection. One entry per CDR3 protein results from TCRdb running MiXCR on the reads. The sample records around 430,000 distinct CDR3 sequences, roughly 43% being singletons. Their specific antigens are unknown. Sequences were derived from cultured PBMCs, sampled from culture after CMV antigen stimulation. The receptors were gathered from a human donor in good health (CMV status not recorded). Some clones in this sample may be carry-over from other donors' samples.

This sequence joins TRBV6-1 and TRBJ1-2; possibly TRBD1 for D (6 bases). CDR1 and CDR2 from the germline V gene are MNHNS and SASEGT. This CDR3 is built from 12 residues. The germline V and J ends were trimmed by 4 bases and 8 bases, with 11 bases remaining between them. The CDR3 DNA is TGTGCCAGCAGTGCTACAGGGACCGGCTACACCTTC. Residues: CASSATGTGYTF.

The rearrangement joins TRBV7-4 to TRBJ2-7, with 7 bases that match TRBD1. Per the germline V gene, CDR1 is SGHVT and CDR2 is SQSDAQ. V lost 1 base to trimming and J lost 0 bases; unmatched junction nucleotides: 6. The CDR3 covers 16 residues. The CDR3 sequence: CASSLGTGPSSYEQYF. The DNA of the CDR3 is TGTGCCAGCAGCTTAGGGACAGGTCCCAGCTCCTACGAGCAGTACTTC.

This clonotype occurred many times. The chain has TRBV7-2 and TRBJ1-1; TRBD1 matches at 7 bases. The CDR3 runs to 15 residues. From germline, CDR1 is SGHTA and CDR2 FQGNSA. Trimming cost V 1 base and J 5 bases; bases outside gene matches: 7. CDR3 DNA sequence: TGTGCCAGCAGCTTAGTAGGGGGCGCGGGGACTGAAGCTTTCTTT. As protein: CASSLVGGAGTEAFF. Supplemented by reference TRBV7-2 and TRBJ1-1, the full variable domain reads GAGVSQSPSNKVTEKGKDVELRCDPISGHTALYWYRQSLGQGLEFLIYFQGNSAPDKSGLPSDRFSAERTGGSVSTLTIQRTQQEDSAVYLCASSLVGGAGTEAFFGQGTRLTVV.

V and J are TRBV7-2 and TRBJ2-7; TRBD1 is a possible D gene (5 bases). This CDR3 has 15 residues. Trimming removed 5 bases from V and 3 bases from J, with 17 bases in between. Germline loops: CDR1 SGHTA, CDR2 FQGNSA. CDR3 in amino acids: CASSPLQGPFYEQYF. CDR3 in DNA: TGTGCCAGCAGCCCCCTCCAGGGCCCATTCTACGAGCAGTACTTC.

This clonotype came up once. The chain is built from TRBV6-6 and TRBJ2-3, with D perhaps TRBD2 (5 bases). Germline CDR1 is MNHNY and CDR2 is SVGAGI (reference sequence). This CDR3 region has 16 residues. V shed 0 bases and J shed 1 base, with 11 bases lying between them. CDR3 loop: CASSYSRPAGTDTQYF. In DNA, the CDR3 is TGTGCCAGCAGTTACTCTCGCCCAGCGGGCACAGATACGCAGTATTTT.

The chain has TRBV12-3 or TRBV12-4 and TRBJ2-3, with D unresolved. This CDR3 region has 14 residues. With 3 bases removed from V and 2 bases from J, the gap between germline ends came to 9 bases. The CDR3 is CASSFRAPTDTQYF. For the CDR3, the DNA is TGTGCCAGCAGTTTCCGAGCACCCACAGATACGCAGTATTTT.

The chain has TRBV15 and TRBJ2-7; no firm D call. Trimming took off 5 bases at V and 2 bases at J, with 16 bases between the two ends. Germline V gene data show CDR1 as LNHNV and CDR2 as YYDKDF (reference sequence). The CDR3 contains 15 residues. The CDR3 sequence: CATSPLGQDPYEQYF. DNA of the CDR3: TGTGCCACCAGCCCCCTAGGGCAGGACCCCTACGAGCAGTACTTC.